These T cell receptor beta chains were read from a single sample in a study of blood T cell repertoires in COVID-19. Clones were sequenced by immunoSEQ multiplex PCR, and TCRdb holds only the in-frame ones, with some missing. The data show approximately 200,000 clones, roughly 77% seen once. The sample comprised PBMCs or T cells enriched from blood (not recorded which). These receptors were obtained from a man aged 40-50 years who had recovered from COVID-19. Both conserved end residues are part of each CDR3. D genes are given only for firm matches. Clone size, where shown, is once, few, many, or a class for clones that have expanded.

J: TRBJ2-5; V: TRBV2; size: .; D: TRBD2; DNA: TGTGCCAGCAGTCTCGGACTAGCGGGGGCCCACCAAGAGACCCAGTACTTC; CDR3: CASSLGLAGAHQETQYF
J: TRBJ2-7; V: TRBV7-3; size: .; D: TRBD1; DNA: TGTGCCAGCAGCTCTAACAGGGGGTTCGAGCAGTACTTC; CDR3: CASSSNRGFEQYF
J: TRBJ2-7; V: TRBV7-3; size: .; D: TRBD1; DNA: TGTGCCAGCAGCTTAAGAGGGGGCGACGAGCAGTACTTC; CDR3: CASSLRGGDEQYF
J: TRBJ1-1; V: TRBV18; size: once; D: .; DNA: TGTGCCAGCTCACCACAGCGCGATATTGAAGCTTTCTTT; CDR3: CASSPQRDIEAFF
J: TRBJ2-3; V: TRBV4-1; size: .; D: .; DNA: TGCGCCAGCAGCCAAGGACTATTTTCCACCACAGATACGCAGTATTTT; CDR3: CASSQGLFSTTDTQYF
J: TRBJ2-1; V: TRBV18; size: .; D: TRBD2; DNA: TGTGCCAGCTCACTGCTAGCGGGAAAGTACAATGAGCAGTTCTTC; CDR3: CASSLLAGKYNEQFF
J: TRBJ2-7; V: TRBV15; size: .; D: TRBD2; DNA: TGTGCCACCAGCAGAGACGATAGCGGGAACTACGAGCAGTACTTC; CDR3: CATSRDDSGNYEQYF
J: TRBJ1-6; V: TRBV30; size: .; D: TRBD1; DNA: TGTGCCTGGAGTGTACGTTCGAGGACAGGGCGTAATTCACCCCTCCACTTT; CDR3: CAWSVRSRTGRNSPLHF
J: TRBJ1-1; V: TRBV10-1; size: .; D: TRBD1; DNA: TGCGCCAGCACCTCGGACAGGGAAGCCACTGAAGCTTTCTTT; CDR3: CASTSDREATEAFF
J: TRBJ2-7; V: TRBV19; size: .; D: TRBD1; DNA: TGTGCCACCAGGGACAGGACCTACGAGCAGTACTTC; CDR3: CATRDRTYEQYF
J: TRBJ1-1; V: TRBV18; size: .; D: .; DNA: TGTGCCAGCTCACAGGGAGGTGGTTCGGACACTGAAGCTTTCTTT; CDR3: CASSQGGGSDTEAFF
J: TRBJ2-3; V: TRBV19; size: .; D: TRBD2; DNA: TGTGCCAGTAGTATACGGGGACTAGCGGGAGGAGAAGATACGCAGTATTTT; CDR3: CASSIRGLAGGEDTQYF
J: TRBJ2-7; V: TRBV7-2; size: .; D: .; DNA: TGTGCCAGCAGCTCCAGGGTATCCGAGCAGTACTTC; CDR3: CASSSRVSEQYF
J: TRBJ1-5; V: TRBV27; size: .; D: .; DNA: TGTGCCAGCAGTTCGCACGGAGACAATCAGCCCCAGCATTTT; CDR3: CASSSHGDNQPQHF
J: TRBJ2-1; V: TRBV5-1; size: .; D: TRBD2; DNA: TGCGCCAGCAAATCCGGGACTAGTGCCTACAATGAGCAGTTCTTC; CDR3: CASKSGTSAYNEQFF
J: TRBJ1-5; V: TRBV2; size: .; D: .; DNA: TGTGCCAGCAGTTCAGCGTCGGGCAATCAGCCCCAGCATTTT; CDR3: CASSSASGNQPQHF
J: TRBJ2-5; V: TRBV18; size: .; D: .; DNA: TGTGCCAGCTCACCCGGACAGAACCAAGAGACCCAGTACTTC; CDR3: CASSPGQNQETQYF
J: TRBJ1-4; V: TRBV3-1/TRBV3-2; size: .; D: TRBD1; DNA: TGTGCCAGCACCGTCAAGACAGGGGGAAACGAAAAACTGTTTTTT; CDR3: CASTVKTGGNEKLFF
J: TRBJ2-5; V: TRBV30; size: .; D: TRBD1; DNA: TGTGCCTGGAGTAGGCAGGGGGCCTACCAAGAGACCCAGTACTTC; CDR3: CAWSRQGAYQETQYF
J: TRBJ1-6; V: TRBV14; size: .; D: TRBD1; DNA: TGTGCCAGCAGTCATCAGGGGGCCCATAATTCACCCCTCCACTTT; CDR3: CASSHQGAHNSPLHF
J: TRBJ2-5; V: TRBV7-8; size: .; D: TRBD2; DNA: TGTGCCAGCAGCTCCCTGGGACTAGCGGGGCTTCAAGAGACCCAGTACTTC; CDR3: CASSSLGLAGLQETQYF
J: TRBJ1-2; V: TRBV19; size: .; D: TRBD1; DNA: TGTGCCAGTAGTCCTCGGACAGGGGTGCATGGCTACACCTTC; CDR3: CASSPRTGVHGYTF
J: TRBJ2-5; V: TRBV18; size: .; D: TRBD1; DNA: TGTGCCAGCTCACGGACGGGACAGCAAGAGACCCAGTACTTC; CDR3: CASSRTGQQETQYF
J: TRBJ2-1; V: TRBV19; size: .; D: TRBD2; DNA: TGTGCCAGTAGTATAGACCCTATCCGTCTAGCGGGGCTATACAATGAGCAGTTCTTC; CDR3: CASSIDPIRLAGLYNEQFF
J: TRBJ1-2; V: TRBV7-9; size: .; D: TRBD1; DNA: TGTGCCAGCAGCTTATCGACAGGGAATCACAATGGCTACACCTTC; CDR3: CASSLSTGNHNGYTF
J: TRBJ2-5; V: TRBV9; size: once; D: TRBD2; DNA: TGTGCCAGCAGCGTAGGTAGGACTAGCGGGAGAGAGGGGGAGACCCAGTACTTC; CDR3: CASSVGRTSGREGETQYF
J: TRBJ2-7; V: TRBV28; size: once; D: .; DNA: TGTGCCAGCAGTTCCCAGGGGTCAAGCTCCTACGAGCAGTACTTC; CDR3: CASSSQGSSSYEQYF
J: TRBJ1-2; V: TRBV4-1; size: .; D: .; DNA: TGCGCCAGCAGCCAAGAAAGAGGGTTTAACTATGGCTACACCTTC; CDR3: CASSQERGFNYGYTF
J: TRBJ1-2; V: TRBV2; size: .; D: TRBD1; DNA: TGTGCCAGCACCTCCGGGACAGGGGGCGGCTACACCTTC; CDR3: CASTSGTGGGYTF
J: TRBJ1-2; V: TRBV7-2; size: .; D: TRBD1; DNA: TGTGCCAGCAGCCTAGACAGGGGGTTTTTTGGCTACACCTTC; CDR3: CASSLDRGFFGYTF
J: TRBJ1-6; V: TRBV7-9; size: .; D: .; DNA: TGTGCCAGCAGCTCAGGTCTGGATAATTCACCCCTCCACTTT; CDR3: CASSSGLDNSPLHF
J: TRBJ2-1; V: TRBV3-1/TRBV3-2; size: few; D: TRBD1; DNA: TGTGCCAGCAGCCAACCTGGGACAGCGGAGCAGTTCTTC; CDR3: CASSQPGTAEQFF